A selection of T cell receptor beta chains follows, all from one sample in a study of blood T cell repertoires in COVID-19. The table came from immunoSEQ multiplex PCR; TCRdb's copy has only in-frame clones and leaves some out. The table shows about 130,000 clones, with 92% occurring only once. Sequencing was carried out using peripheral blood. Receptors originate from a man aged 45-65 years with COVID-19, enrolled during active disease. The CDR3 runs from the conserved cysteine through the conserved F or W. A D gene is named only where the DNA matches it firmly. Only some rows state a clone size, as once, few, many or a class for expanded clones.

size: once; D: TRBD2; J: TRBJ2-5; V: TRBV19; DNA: TGTGCCAGTAGTTCAATCCTGAGCGGGGGGCGAGAGACCCAGTACTTC; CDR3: CASSSILSGGRETQYF
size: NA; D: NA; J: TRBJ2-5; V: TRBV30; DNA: TGTGCCTGGAGTGTGTCTGGGAGCGAGACCCAGTACTTC; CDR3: CAWSVSGSETQYF
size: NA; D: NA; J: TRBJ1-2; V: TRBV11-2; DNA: TGTGCCAGCAGCCCAGGGGACGGTAACTATGGCTACACCTTC; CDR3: CASSPGDGNYGYTF
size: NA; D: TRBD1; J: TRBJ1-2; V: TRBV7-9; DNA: TGTGCCAGCAGCCTCGGGACAGGGAACTATGGCTACACCTTC; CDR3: CASSLGTGNYGYTF
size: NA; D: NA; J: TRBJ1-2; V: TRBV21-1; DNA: TGTGCCAGCAGCAAAAAAGAGGGACAGGGGCCCTTCTGTTACACCTTC; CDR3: CASSKKEGQGPFCYTF
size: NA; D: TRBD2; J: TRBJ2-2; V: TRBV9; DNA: TGTGCCAGCAGCGTAGGGGCTAGCGGAAACACCGGGGAGCTGTTTTTT; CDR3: CASSVGASGNTGELFF
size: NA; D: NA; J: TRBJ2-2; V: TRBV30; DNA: TGTGCCTGGAGTGTACCGGGGGCCGGGGAGCTGTTTTTT; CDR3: CAWSVPGAGELFF
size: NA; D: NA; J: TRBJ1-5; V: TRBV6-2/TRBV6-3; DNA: TGTGCCAGCAGTCGGGGGGGATCGGGCAATCAGCCCCAGCATTTT; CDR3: CASSRGGSGNQPQHF
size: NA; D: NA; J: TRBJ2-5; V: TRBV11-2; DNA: TGTGCCAGCAGCTTACTTACAGGAAACCAAGAGACCCAGTACTTC; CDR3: CASSLLTGNQETQYF
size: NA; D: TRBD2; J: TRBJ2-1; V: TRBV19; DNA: TGTGCCAGTAGTCCCCGACTAGCGGGAGGGTACAATGAGCAGTTCTTC; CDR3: CASSPRLAGGYNEQFF
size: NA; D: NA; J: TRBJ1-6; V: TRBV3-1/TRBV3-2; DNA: TGTGCCAGCAGCCAAGATACGGGGGGAAGACCCCTCCACTTT; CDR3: CASSQDTGGRPLHF
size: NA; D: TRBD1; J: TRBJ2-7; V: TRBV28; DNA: TGTGCCAGCACCTCCCCGACAGGGGGAAACGAGCAGTACTTC; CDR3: CASTSPTGGNEQYF
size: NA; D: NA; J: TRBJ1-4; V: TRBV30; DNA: TGTGCCTGGAGTGTGTCAGATGAAAAACTGTTTTTT; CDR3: CAWSVSDEKLFF
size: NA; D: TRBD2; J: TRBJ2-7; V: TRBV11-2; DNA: TGTGCCAGCAGCTTAGGGCTAGCGGGAATCGAGCAGTACTTC; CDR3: CASSLGLAGIEQYF
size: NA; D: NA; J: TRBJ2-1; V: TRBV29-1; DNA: TGCAGCGTTCCGGGCAGGGCCCGCACTTACAATGAGCAGTTCTTC; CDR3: CSVPGRARTYNEQFF
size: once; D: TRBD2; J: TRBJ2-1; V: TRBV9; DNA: TGTGCCAGCAGCGCAGAACCGGGACTAGCAGTCGATGAGCAGTTCTTC; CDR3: CASSAEPGLAVDEQFF
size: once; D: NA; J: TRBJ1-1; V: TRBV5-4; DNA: TGTGCCAGCAGCCCAGCCGGGGGGCCATCGAACACTGAAGCTTTCTTT; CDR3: CASSPAGGPSNTEAFF
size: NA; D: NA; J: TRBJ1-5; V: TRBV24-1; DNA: TGTGCCACCAGTCCTTCAGGGGCGAGCAATCAGCCCCAGCATTTT; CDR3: CATSPSGASNQPQHF
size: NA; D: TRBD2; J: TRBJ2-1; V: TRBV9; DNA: TGTGCCAGCAGCGAGGGTAGCGGGAGGGCCCGGGAGCAGTTCTTC; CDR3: CASSEGSGRAREQFF
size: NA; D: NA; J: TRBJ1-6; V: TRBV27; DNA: TGTGCCAGCAGTTTTTTTCAGTCACCCCTCCACTTT; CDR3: CASSFFQSPLHF
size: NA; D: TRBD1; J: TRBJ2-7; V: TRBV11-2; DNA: TGTGCCAGCAGCTCCAGAAGGGACAGCACCTACGAGCAGTACTTC; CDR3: CASSSRRDSTYEQYF
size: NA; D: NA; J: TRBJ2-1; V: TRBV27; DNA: TGTGCCAGCAGCCGCTATACCTACAATGAGCAGTTCTTC; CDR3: CASSRYTYNEQFF
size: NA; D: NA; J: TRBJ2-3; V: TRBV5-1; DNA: TGCGCCAGCAGCTTGCGTGCAGGGTGGGATGGTAGCACAGATACGCAGTATTTT; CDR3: CASSLRAGWDGSTDTQYF
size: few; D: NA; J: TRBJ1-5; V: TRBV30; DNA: TGTGCCTGGAGTCTGGGCCCCGACAATCAGCCCCAGCATTTT; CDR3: CAWSLGPDNQPQHF
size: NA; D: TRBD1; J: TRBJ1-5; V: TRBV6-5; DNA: TGTGCCAGCAGTCCGACAGGGGGAAGGGAGACCCAGCATTTT; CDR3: CASSPTGGRETQHF
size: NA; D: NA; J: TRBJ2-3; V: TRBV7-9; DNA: TGTGCCAGCAGCTTGGAGGGACCTACGCAGTATTTT; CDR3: CASSLEGPTQYF
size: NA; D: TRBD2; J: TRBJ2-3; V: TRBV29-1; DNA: TGCAGCGTTGCTCTAGCGGGAGGGCCTGATACGCAGTATTTT; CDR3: CSVALAGGPDTQYF